This T cell receptor beta chain was sequenced in a study of T cell changes during pregnancy in multiple sclerosis. The CDR3 sequence is 15 residues long. Germline-derived CDR1 and CDR2 are SGHRS and YFSETQ. The V gene end was trimmed by 6 bases and the J gene end by 0 bases; junction bases not matched to a gene: 3. Profiling relied on immunoSEQ multiplex PCR, and the TCRdb table lists in-frame clones only, not all of them. The sample holds under 30,000 clones, roughly 90% seen once. The specimen comprised CD8+ T cells from peripheral blood mononuclear cells, sampled in the third trimester of pregnancy. The V and J genes are TRBV5-1 and TRBJ2-1, with TRBD2 matching over 10 bases. The TCR was taken from a female donor in good health, enrolled as a control in a pregnancy study. CDR3 sequence: CASNGLADSYNEQFF. The CDR3 region has the DNA TGCGCCAGCAACGGACTAGCGGACTCCTACAATGAGCAGTTCTTC.